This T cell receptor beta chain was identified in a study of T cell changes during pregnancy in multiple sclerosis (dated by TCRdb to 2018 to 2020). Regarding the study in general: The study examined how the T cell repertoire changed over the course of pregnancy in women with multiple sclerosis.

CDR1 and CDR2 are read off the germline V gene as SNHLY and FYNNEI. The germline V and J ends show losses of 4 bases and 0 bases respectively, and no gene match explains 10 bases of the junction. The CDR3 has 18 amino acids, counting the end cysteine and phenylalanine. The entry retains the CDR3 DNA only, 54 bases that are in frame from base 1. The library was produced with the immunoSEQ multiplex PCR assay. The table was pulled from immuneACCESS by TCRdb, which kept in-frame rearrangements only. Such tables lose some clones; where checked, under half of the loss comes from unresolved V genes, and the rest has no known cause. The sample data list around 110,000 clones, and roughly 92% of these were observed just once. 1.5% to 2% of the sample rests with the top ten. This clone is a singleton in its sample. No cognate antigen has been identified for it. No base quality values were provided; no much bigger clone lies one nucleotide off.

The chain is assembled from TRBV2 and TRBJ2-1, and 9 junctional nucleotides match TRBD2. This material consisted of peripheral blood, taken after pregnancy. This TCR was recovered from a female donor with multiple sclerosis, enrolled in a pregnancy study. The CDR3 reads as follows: CASSGAGTSLSSYNEQFF. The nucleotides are TGTGCCAGCAGTGGGGCCGGGACTAGCCTTAGCTCCTACAATGAGCAGTTCTTC.